Shown below are 20 T cell receptor beta chains from a single sample sequenced in a study of cytomegalovirus exposure and HLA in healthy donors. The PCR made use of 60 Vbeta and 13 Jbeta primers. Using immunoSEQ multiplex PCR, the repertoire was profiled, and TCRdb retains in-frame clones only, with some absent. The sample has around 90,000 clones; 79% are singletons. Sequencing was performed on PBMCs. Receptors originate from a male donor in good health and CMV-seropositive.

The CDR3 DNA reads TGTGCTAGTGGTTTCGGGGGGAACACTGAAGCTTTCTTT. This gives the protein CASGFGGNTEAFF. The chain couples TRBV12-5 to TRBJ1-1; a weak D match, TRBD1 (5 bases). V was trimmed by 3 bases and J by 1 base, leaving 6 bases between them. CDR1 and CDR2 from the germline V gene are LGHNT and FRNRAP. The CDR3 runs 13 residues. The variable domain in full, with the rest retrieved from reference TRBV12-5 and TRBJ1-1, is DARVTQTPRHKVTEMGQEVTMRCQPILGHNTVFWYRQTMMQGLELLAYFRNRAPLDDSGMPKDRFSAEMPDATLATLKIQPSEPRDSAVYFCASGFGGNTEAFFGQGTRLTVV.

V and J are TRBV6-5 and TRBJ2-2; TRBD2 matches at 9 bases. The CDR3 runs to 14 residues. The J segment lost 7 bases and the V segment lost 6 bases, leaving 6 bases of the junction unmatched. Looked up from germline, CDR1 is MNHEY and CDR2 is SVGAGI. In DNA, the CDR3 is TGTGCCAGCAGGACGACTAGCGGTGGCGGGGAGCTGTTTTTT. It specifies CASRTTSGGGELFF.

By share, this clone counts as medium-sized (0.01 to 0.1%). This chain joins TRBV28 and TRBJ2-7; TRBD1 aligns across 10 bases. CDR1 MDHEN and CDR2 SYDVKM come from the germline V gene. CDR3 length: 16 residues. After removal of 5 bases from V and 3 bases from J, the junction contained 10 bases not matched to a gene. This chain's CDR3 is CASSPGTGEGYYEQYF. For the CDR3, the DNA is TGTGCCAGCAGTCCCGGGACAGGGGAAGGTTACTACGAGCAGTACTTC.

The chain links TRBV5-1 to TRBJ1-4; TRBD1 aligns across 8 bases. The germline V gene encodes CDR1 SGHRS and CDR2 YFSETQ. J was trimmed by 8 bases and V by 0 bases; bases with no gene match: 9. There are 16 residues in the CDR3. The DNA for the CDR3 is TGCGCCAGCAGCTTGGTTCCTGGGACAGGACAGGAAAAACTGTTTTTT. Its protein product is CASSLVPGTGQEKLFF.

The chain carries TRBV6-6 and TRBJ2-1, with D possibly being TRBD2 (6 bases). Trimming cost V 8 bases and J 6 bases, with 17 bases left between them. In germline, CDR1 is MNHNY, CDR2 SVGAGI (reference sequence). The CDR3 is made up of 14 amino acids. CDR3 DNA sequence: TGTGCCAGCGGCCAACTTGGAGGGAGCAATGAGCAGTTCTTC. Its protein is CASGQLGGSNEQFF.

V is TRBV6-5 and J is TRBJ1-2; unclear D gene. Trimming shortened V by 5 bases and J by 8 bases, and 9 bases separated the two germline ends. The CDR3 runs to 11 residues. Germline V lookup: CDR1 MNHEY, CDR2 SVGAGI. The DNA of the CDR3 is TGTGCCAGCAGTACACGATGGGGCTACACCTTC. This sequence encodes CASSTRWGYTF.

V and J are TRBV28 and TRBJ1-1; D remains unclear. V was clipped by 3 bases and J by 5 bases, with 13 bases between them. The germline V gene has CDR1 MDHEN and CDR2 SYDVKM. The CDR3 is 14 amino acids. The CDR3 loop reads CASSFPLSRTEAFF. DNA for the CDR3: TGTGCCAGCAGTTTCCCCCTATCGAGAACTGAAGCTTTCTTT. Combining the CDR3 with reference TRBV28 and TRBJ1-1 gives the whole variable domain DVKVTQSSRYLVKRTGEKVFLECVQDMDHENMFWYRQDPGLGLRLIYFSYDVKMKEKGDIPEGYSVSREKKERFSLILESASTNQTSMYLCASSFPLSRTEAFFGQGTRLTVV.

The V call is TRBV13, the J call TRBJ2-3; 11 bases fit TRBD2. V lost 3 bases to trimming and J lost 3 bases; unmatched junction nucleotides: 2. The CDR3 extends over 15 amino acids. Germline assignment: CDR1 PRHDT and CDR2 FYEKMQ (reference sequence). The CDR3 nucleotides are TGTGCCAGCAGCTTGCCTAGCGGGGGGACAGATACGCAGTATTTT. Translated: CASSLPSGGTDTQYF.

This chain joins TRBV29-1 and TRBJ1-2; D is undetermined. The CDR3 consists of 12 residues. CDR1 is SQVTM and CDR2 is ANQGSEA in the germline V gene. Trimming cost V 3 bases and J 8 bases, with 13 bases left between them. In nucleotides, the CDR3 is TGCAGCGTTGATAGCCAGCGACTCGGCTACACCTTC. This translates into CSVDSQRLGYTF.

This clone was recorded only once. The CDR3 spells CAWSRDILREQYF. For the CDR3, the DNA is TGTGCCTGGAGTAGGGACATCCTGAGGGAGCAGTACTTC. The gene calls are TRBV30 and TRBJ2-7, with D possibly being TRBD1 (6 bases). There are 13 residues in the CDR3. Trimming pared 2 bases from V and 7 bases from J, leaving 15 bases between. The germline V gene has CDR1 GTSNPN and CDR2 SVGIG (reference sequence).

Concerning this clone: Other nucleotide sequences in the sample specify the same CDR3. The chain couples TRBV5-1 to TRBJ2-5; TRBD1 matches at 9 bases. CDR1 and CDR2 from the germline V gene are SGHRS and YFSETQ. CDR3 length: 15 amino acids. V lost 0 bases, J lost 5 bases, and 5 bases stayed unmatched. CDR3 residues: CASSLAGQGSETQYF. The DNA for the CDR3 is TGCGCCAGCAGCTTGGCGGGACAGGGATCCGAGACCCAGTACTTC.

The chain recombines TRBV4-1 with TRBJ2-1, with 12 bases matching TRBD2. V shed 3 bases and J 7 bases; nucleotides not matched to a gene: 16. From germline, CDR1 is MGHRA and CDR2 YSYEKL. This CDR3 spans 19 amino acids. CDR3 in amino acids: CASSHPTSLAGGPWNEQFF. CDR3 nucleotides: TGCGCCAGCAGCCACCCCACCTCCCTAGCGGGGGGGCCGTGGAATGAGCAGTTCTTC.

The V call is TRBV9, the J call TRBJ1-6; D unresolved. CDR3 length: 13 amino acids. V dropped 9 bases and J dropped 4 bases, with 11 bases sitting between them. Germline V gives CDR1 SGDLS, CDR2 YYNGEE. The CDR3 loop is CATSPGYNSPLHF. In DNA form, the CDR3 reads TGTGCCACCTCTCCGGGGTATAATTCACCCCTCCACTTT.

The CDR3 bases are TGTGCCAGCAGTTTCTCAGGGATTAACTCCTACAATGAGCAGTTCTTC. This translates into CASSFSGINSYNEQFF. This rearrangement joins TRBV27 to TRBJ2-1, with D perhaps matching TRBD1 (5 bases). In germline, CDR1 is MNHEY, CDR2 SMNVEV (reference sequence). The CDR3 is made up of 16 amino acids. Trimming pared 3 bases from V and 0 bases from J, leaving 12 bases between.

This rearrangement joins TRBV25-1 to TRBJ2-1, with D possibly TRBD2 on 6 matching bases. Looked up from germline, CDR1 is MGHDK and CDR2 is SYGVNS. CDR3 length equals 17 residues. Trimming took off 7 bases at V and 4 bases at J, with 23 bases between the two ends. CDR3 nucleotides: TGTGCCAGCACCCTTGGACAAGGGATGGGGGGATACAATGAGCAGTTCTTC. Translating it yields CASTLGQGMGGYNEQFF. Drawing the rest from reference TRBV25-1 and TRBJ2-1, the complete variable domain is EADIYQTPRYLVIGTGKKITLECSQTMGHDKMYWYQQDPGMELHLIHYSYGVNSTEKGDLSSESTVSRIRTEHFPLTLESARPSHTSQYLCASTLGQGMGGYNEQFFGPGTRLTVL.

The chain carries TRBV6-4 and TRBJ2-1; D tentatively fits TRBD1 or TRBD2 (7 bases each). V was cut by 4 bases and J by 2 bases, with 15 bases left in between. The CDR3 is 16 amino acids. Per germline, CDR1 MRHNA and CDR2 SNTAGT. This chain's CDR3 is CASSVSGGGPYNEQFF. In DNA form, the CDR3 reads TGTGCCAGCAGTGTCTCAGGGGGGGGGCCCTACAATGAGCAGTTCTTC.

The gene calls are TRBV2 and TRBJ1-3; 7 bases line up with TRBD1. The junction had 6 bases not matched to a gene; V was cut back by 5 bases and J by 2 bases. Germline V CDR1 and CDR2: SNHLY, FYNNEI. The CDR3 is made up of 15 amino acids. The CDR3 spells CASSRDRAAGNTIYF. DNA of the CDR3: TGTGCCAGCAGTAGAGACAGGGCGGCTGGAAACACCATATATTTT.

The rearrangement links TRBV11-1 to TRBJ1-1; TRBD1 matches 7 bases. Germline V gene sequence: CDR1 SGHAT, CDR2 FQDESV (reference sequence). Trimming at V came to 5 bases and at J to 1 base, leaving 4 bases not matched to a gene. This CDR3 comprises 14 residues. DNA for the CDR3: TGTGCCAGCAGCACCAACAGGGGGAACACTGAAGCTTTCTTT. It translates to CASSTNRGNTEAFF.

The J gene is TRBJ2-5, the V gene TRBV9; possibly TRBD1 for D (5 bases). The V gene lost 3 bases and the J gene lost 4 bases, with 16 bases spanning the gap. Per germline, CDR1 SGDLS and CDR2 YYNGEE. The CDR3 covers 15 residues. In nucleotides, the CDR3 is TGTGCCAGCAGCGCCAGGGATACCAGTGGAGAGACCCAGTACTTC. Translation gives CASSARDTSGETQYF.

The CDR3 loop is CASSLLDGPPPWGTPYEQYF. The CDR3, as DNA: TGTGCCAGCAGTTTATTGGACGGGCCTCCCCCTTGGGGGACACCCTACGAGCAGTACTTC. The J gene is TRBJ2-7, the V gene TRBV27, with TRBD1 as a possible D gene (6 bases). Germline V CDR1 and CDR2: MNHEY, SMNVEV (reference sequence). Trimming pared 1 base from V and 2 bases from J, leaving 27 bases between. The CDR3 runs 20 residues.